This is a list of T cell receptor beta chains from one sample in a study of CD8+ T cells in alopecia areata. Libraries were prepared by immunoSEQ multiplex PCR; TCRdb keeps only in-frame clonotypes and omits some of them. The table has 170,000 or so clones, about 60% seen once. Material: CD8+ T cells sorted from blood, obtained at week 24, from a patient treated with tofacitinib. These receptors came from a human donor with alopecia areata. Both conserved end residues are part of each CDR3. Fields, in order: CDR3 protein, CDR3 DNA, clone size, D gene, V gene, J gene. D genes are given only for firm matches. Clone size is given for some rows only: seen once, a few or many times, or a class if the clone is expanded.

cdr3_aa: CASSRGTGGFGYTF
cdr3_nt: TGTGCCAGCAGCCGTGGGACAGGGGGCTTTGGCTACACCTTC
clone_size: NA
d_call: TRBD1
v_call: TRBV5-6
j_call: TRBJ1-2

cdr3_aa: CASSIRLGPGSSYNEQFF
cdr3_nt: TGTGCCAGTAGTATACGTTTGGGGCCTGGGAGCTCCTACAATGAGCAGTTCTTC
clone_size: NA
d_call: NA
v_call: TRBV19
j_call: TRBJ2-1

cdr3_aa: CASSPPGRNEQYF
cdr3_nt: TGTGCCAGCAGCCCACCCGGGCGGAACGAGCAGTACTTC
clone_size: few
d_call: NA
v_call: TRBV5-6
j_call: TRBJ2-7

cdr3_aa: CASNPEGTGSYNEQFF
cdr3_nt: TGTGCCAGCAACCCCGAGGGAACCGGTAGCTACAATGAGCAGTTCTTC
clone_size: NA
d_call: NA
v_call: TRBV13
j_call: TRBJ2-1

cdr3_aa: CASSSWDSLYEQYF
cdr3_nt: TGTGCCAGCAGCTCCTGGGACAGCCTCTACGAGCAGTACTTC
clone_size: NA
d_call: TRBD1
v_call: TRBV7-9
j_call: TRBJ2-7

cdr3_aa: CASSTRDSEAFF
cdr3_nt: TGTGCCAGCAGCACTCGGGACTCTGAAGCTTTCTTT
clone_size: NA
d_call: NA
v_call: TRBV9
j_call: TRBJ1-1

cdr3_aa: CSVTSGASEQFF
cdr3_nt: TGCAGCGTCACAAGCGGGGCCAGTGAGCAGTTCTTC
clone_size: NA
d_call: TRBD2
v_call: TRBV29-1
j_call: TRBJ2-1

cdr3_aa: CASSLGEWENYGYTF
cdr3_nt: TGCGCCAGCAGCTTGGGGGAATGGGAGAACTATGGCTACACCTTC
clone_size: NA
d_call: NA
v_call: TRBV5-1
j_call: TRBJ1-2

cdr3_aa: CASSPGTGNFPQHF
cdr3_nt: TGTGCCAGTAGTCCCGGGACAGGTAACTTCCCCCAGCATTTT
clone_size: NA
d_call: TRBD1
v_call: TRBV19
j_call: TRBJ1-5

cdr3_aa: CASSPGGLTTPQHF
cdr3_nt: TGTGCCAGCTCACCTGGGGGTCTCACGACGCCCCAGCATTTT
clone_size: NA
d_call: NA
v_call: TRBV18
j_call: TRBJ1-5

cdr3_aa: CASSLGTPETEAFF
cdr3_nt: TGTGCCAGCAGCCTAGGGACGCCGGAGACTGAAGCTTTCTTT
clone_size: NA
d_call: NA
v_call: TRBV27
j_call: TRBJ1-1

cdr3_aa: CASSYWTGNYTEAFF
cdr3_nt: TGCGCCAGCAGCTACTGGACAGGGAACTACACTGAAGCTTTCTTT
clone_size: NA
d_call: TRBD1
v_call: TRBV5-1
j_call: TRBJ1-1

cdr3_aa: CASSSSGQLEAFF
cdr3_nt: TGTGCCAGCAGCTCTAGCGGACAGCTTGAAGCTTTCTTT
clone_size: NA
d_call: NA
v_call: TRBV13
j_call: TRBJ1-1

cdr3_aa: CSVVGLAGEREQYF
cdr3_nt: TGCAGCGTTGTGGGACTAGCGGGGGAGAGAGAGCAGTACTTC
clone_size: NA
d_call: TRBD2
v_call: TRBV29-1
j_call: TRBJ2-7

cdr3_aa: CAWSRTEAFF
cdr3_nt: TGTGCCTGGAGTAGGACTGAAGCTTTCTTT
clone_size: NA
d_call: NA
v_call: TRBV30
j_call: TRBJ1-1

cdr3_aa: CASRITSYHYEQYF
cdr3_nt: TGTGCCAGCAGGATAACTAGTTACCACTACGAGCAGTACTTC
clone_size: NA
d_call: NA
v_call: TRBV6-5
j_call: TRBJ2-7

cdr3_aa: CASSAGTDYGYTF
cdr3_nt: TGTGCCAGCAGCGCCGGGACAGACTATGGCTACACCTTC
clone_size: NA
d_call: TRBD1
v_call: TRBV5-6
j_call: TRBJ1-2

cdr3_aa: CASSFIGTQYF
cdr3_nt: TGCGCCAGCAGCTTCATCGGGACCCAGTACTTC
clone_size: NA
d_call: NA
v_call: TRBV5-1
j_call: TRBJ2-5

cdr3_aa: CASSFGQDNQPQHF
cdr3_nt: TGTGCCAGCAGTTTTGGGCAGGACAATCAGCCCCAGCATTTT
clone_size: NA
d_call: NA
v_call: TRBV28
j_call: TRBJ1-5

cdr3_aa: CASSHTPQLQYEQYF
cdr3_nt: TGTGCCAGCAGCCACACCCCACAACTACAGTACGAGCAGTACTTC
clone_size: NA
d_call: NA
v_call: TRBV13
j_call: TRBJ2-7

cdr3_aa: CASSVFGGYEQYF
cdr3_nt: TGTGCCAGCAGTGTATTTGGGGGATACGAGCAGTACTTC
clone_size: NA
d_call: NA
v_call: TRBV25-1
j_call: TRBJ2-7

cdr3_aa: CASSYRGTEAFF
cdr3_nt: TGTGCCAGCAGCTATCGAGGAACTGAAGCTTTCTTT
clone_size: NA
d_call: NA
v_call: TRBV7-9
j_call: TRBJ1-1

cdr3_aa: CASSLGVRNSPLHF
cdr3_nt: TGTGCCAGCAGCTTAGGTGTGCGGAATTCACCCCTCCACTTT
clone_size: NA
d_call: NA
v_call: TRBV7-3
j_call: TRBJ1-6

cdr3_aa: CASSEEGGNEQFF
cdr3_nt: TGTGCCAGCAGTGAAGAGGGGGGAAATGAGCAGTTCTTC
clone_size: NA
d_call: NA
v_call: TRBV25-1
j_call: TRBJ2-1

cdr3_aa: CSVVGGRGNTIYF
cdr3_nt: TGCAGCGTTGTTGGGGGAAGAGGAAACACCATATATTTT
clone_size: NA
d_call: NA
v_call: TRBV29-1
j_call: TRBJ1-3

cdr3_aa: CAWSGLAANNEQFF
cdr3_nt: TGTGCCTGGAGCGGACTAGCGGCCAATAATGAGCAGTTCTTC
clone_size: once
d_call: TRBD2
v_call: TRBV30
j_call: TRBJ2-1

cdr3_aa: CASTQQGNYGYTF
cdr3_nt: TGTGCCAGCACTCAACAGGGGAACTATGGCTACACCTTC
clone_size: NA
d_call: TRBD1
v_call: TRBV6-5
j_call: TRBJ1-2

cdr3_aa: CASSLTSGGLNEQFF
cdr3_nt: TGTGCCAGCAGTCTGACTAGCGGGGGACTCAATGAGCAGTTCTTC
clone_size: NA
d_call: TRBD2
v_call: TRBV13
j_call: TRBJ2-1

cdr3_aa: CAYQLDRGTEAFF
cdr3_nt: TGTGCCTACCAGCTGGACAGGGGCACTGAAGCTTTCTTT
clone_size: few
d_call: TRBD1
v_call: TRBV30
j_call: TRBJ1-1

cdr3_aa: CASTSEDILGIGDGYTF
cdr3_nt: TGTGCCAGCACCTCCGAGGATATCTTGGGAATAGGAGATGGCTACACCTTC
clone_size: few
d_call: NA
v_call: TRBV2
j_call: TRBJ1-2

cdr3_aa: CAWNKNTEAFF
cdr3_nt: TGTGCCTGGAACAAGAACACTGAAGCTTTCTTT
clone_size: NA
d_call: NA
v_call: TRBV30
j_call: TRBJ1-1

cdr3_aa: CASSLAPGDEQYF
cdr3_nt: TGTGCCAGCAGCTTAGCGCCGGGGGATGAGCAGTACTTC
clone_size: NA
d_call: NA
v_call: TRBV7-6
j_call: TRBJ2-7

cdr3_aa: CSVNVDLHYGYTF
cdr3_nt: TGCAGCGTTAACGTGGACCTCCACTATGGCTACACCTTC
clone_size: NA
d_call: NA
v_call: TRBV29-1
j_call: TRBJ1-2

cdr3_aa: CASSPPRIAGANNEQFF
cdr3_nt: TGTGCCAGCAGTCCACCACGGATAGCGGGGGCCAACAATGAGCAGTTCTTC
clone_size: NA
d_call: TRBD2
v_call: TRBV27
j_call: TRBJ2-1

cdr3_aa: CASSDSRAGYEQYF
cdr3_nt: TGTGCCAGCAGCGACTCCCGGGCAGGGTACGAGCAGTACTTC
clone_size: few
d_call: NA
v_call: TRBV7-8
j_call: TRBJ2-7

cdr3_aa: CASSLRTSGGLDTQYF
cdr3_nt: TGCGCCAGCAGCCTTAGGACTAGCGGGGGTCTGGATACGCAGTATTTT
clone_size: NA
d_call: TRBD2
v_call: TRBV4-1
j_call: TRBJ2-3

cdr3_aa: CAWSEDSYNEQFF
cdr3_nt: TGTGCCTGGAGCGAAGACTCCTACAATGAGCAGTTCTTC
clone_size: NA
d_call: NA
v_call: TRBV30
j_call: TRBJ2-1

cdr3_aa: CASSQDGRGPLVEQYF
cdr3_nt: TGTGCCAGCAGCCAAGATGGCAGGGGGCCCTTGGTCGAGCAGTACTTC
clone_size: NA
d_call: TRBD1
v_call: TRBV14
j_call: TRBJ2-7

cdr3_aa: CASKSADLGGGATSTDTQYF
cdr3_nt: TGTGCCAGCAAGTCGGCCGACCTGGGCGGGGGGGCTACTAGCACAGATACGCAGTATTTT
clone_size: few
d_call: TRBD2
v_call: TRBV4-2
j_call: TRBJ2-3

cdr3_aa: CASSLARDFTEAFF
cdr3_nt: TGCGCCAGCAGCTTGGCCAGGGACTTCACTGAAGCTTTCTTT
clone_size: NA
d_call: NA
v_call: TRBV5-1
j_call: TRBJ1-1